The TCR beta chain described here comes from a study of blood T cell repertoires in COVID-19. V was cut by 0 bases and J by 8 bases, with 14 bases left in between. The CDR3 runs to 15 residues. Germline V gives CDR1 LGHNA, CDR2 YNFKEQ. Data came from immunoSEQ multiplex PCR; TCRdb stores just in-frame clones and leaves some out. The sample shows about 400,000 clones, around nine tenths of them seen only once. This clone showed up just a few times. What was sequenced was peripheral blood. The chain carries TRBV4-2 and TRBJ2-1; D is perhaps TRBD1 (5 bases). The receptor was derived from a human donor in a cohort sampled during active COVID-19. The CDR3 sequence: CASSQESLKGYEQFF. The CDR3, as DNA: TGTGCCAGCAGCCAAGAGAGTTTAAAGGGGTATGAGCAGTTCTTC.